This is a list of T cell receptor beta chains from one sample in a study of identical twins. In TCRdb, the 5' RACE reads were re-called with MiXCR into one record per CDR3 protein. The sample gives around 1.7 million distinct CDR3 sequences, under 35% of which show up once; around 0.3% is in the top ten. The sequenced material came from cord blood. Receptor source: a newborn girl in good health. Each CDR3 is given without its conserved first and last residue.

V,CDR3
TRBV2,ASSWDRRGTEAF
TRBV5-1,ASSLARVNTEAF
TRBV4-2,ASSQGLADYEQY
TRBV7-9,ASSLVRDTHTEAF
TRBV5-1,ASSLTSGTSTDTQY
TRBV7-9,ASSSSGRSPSTDTQY
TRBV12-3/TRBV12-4,ASSSPGLGKDTQY
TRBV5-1,ASSLFQGDTGELF
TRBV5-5,ASSLDWVQETQY
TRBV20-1,SASLRSGQETQY
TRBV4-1,ASSLPGTSGTDTQY
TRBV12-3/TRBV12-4,ASSQSGLAAYEQF
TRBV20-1,SARSGQAFNEQF
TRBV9,ASSVEGQVFNEQY
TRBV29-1,SVDISPSYEQY
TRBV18,ASSPPLAMLAKNIQY
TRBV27,ASTRGGRYHEQY
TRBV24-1,ATSDSGQAYNEQF
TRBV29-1,SVGQGTDTQY
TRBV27,ASSFKGYTYEQY
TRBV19,ASSIMGTSGRETQY
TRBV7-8,ASSYPWATRTYEQY
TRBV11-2,ASSLDPAAYTQY
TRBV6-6,ASSYPSLSGNTIY
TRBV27,ASSLGLADYERY
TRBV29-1,SVSRQGATDTQY
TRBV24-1,ATSDSLGGRGGYT
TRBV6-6,ASSYAHGDPKTEAF
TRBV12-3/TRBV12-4,ASRPLGRVKSPLH